The next 6 T cell receptor beta chains were all read from a single sample in a study of shared clonotypes between healthy human individuals. Method: immunoSEQ multiplex PCR; TCRdb's copy keeps in-frame clones and lacks some. Here the sample spans under 600,000 clones, 95% to 98% being singletons. Positive CCR7 selection of CD45RO-negative cells yielded the naive CD8 cells, and terminally differentiated effector memory CD45RA+ cells were excluded. Sequenced: naive CD8+ T cells sorted from blood. The source of these receptors is a man aged 30-40 years in good health.

The rearrangement uses TRBV5-1 and TRBJ2-7; maybe TRBD2 (6 bases). CDR1 is SGHRS, CDR2 YFSETQ, per germline. The ends were cut back, 5 bases at V and 3 bases at J, with 12 bases in the middle. The CDR3 has 13 residues. The CDR3 loop is CASRGEADYEQYF. The CDR3 coding sequence is TGCGCCAGCAGAGGGGAGGCCGACTACGAGCAGTACTTC.

This clone was observed a single time. V gene TRBV19 combines with J gene TRBJ2-7; 7 bases align to TRBD1. V gave up 3 bases and J gave up 7 bases; unmatched junction bases: 6. Germline V gene sequence: CDR1 LNHDA, CDR2 SQIVND (reference sequence). The CDR3 totals 13 residues. The CDR3 nucleotides read TGTGCCAGTAGTATTACAGGGGCTGGTGAGCAGTACTTC. Its protein product is CASSITGAGEQYF.

This chain joins TRBV7-2 and TRBJ2-7; possibly TRBD2 for D (5 bases). This CDR3 spans 14 amino acids. V was shortened by 4 bases and J by 4 bases, with 14 bases between the two germline ends. CDR1 SGHTA and CDR2 FQGNSA come from the germline V gene. CDR3 nucleotide sequence: TGTGCCAGCAGCTCTCCGGGAATATCTTACGAGCAGTACTTC. Protein sequence: CASSSPGISYEQYF.

The chain couples TRBV19 to TRBJ2-1, with TRBD2 as a possible D gene (6 bases). The CDR3 is 15 amino acids. The V gene lost 3 bases and the J gene lost 5 bases, with 14 bases spanning the gap. The germline V gene has CDR1 LNHDA and CDR2 SQIVND (reference sequence). CDR3 bases: TGTGCCAGTAGTATTCGTAGCGGAATTGACAATGAGCAGTTCTTC. Encoded protein: CASSIRSGIDNEQFF.

The chain carries TRBV11-2 and TRBJ1-2; D unresolved. Germline CDR1 is SGHAT and CDR2 is FQNNGV. Trimming removed 2 bases from V and 0 bases from J, with 10 bases in between. The CDR3 loop spans 15 amino acids. For the CDR3, the DNA is TGTGCCAGCAGCTTATTGGCAGGCTCTAACTATGGCTACACCTTC. Residues: CASSLLAGSNYGYTF.

The chain couples TRBV13 to TRBJ2-6; 7 bases map to TRBD2. CDR3 length: 18 amino acids. Trimming removed 4 bases from V and 0 bases from J; junction bases left unmatched: 9. CDR1 is PRHDT and CDR2 is FYEKMQ in the germline V gene (reference sequence). The CDR3 here is CASSSRGGYSSGANVLTF. CDR3 DNA: TGTGCCAGCAGCTCAAGGGGAGGGTACAGCTCTGGGGCCAACGTCCTGACTTTC. The entire variable domain, with the rest obtained from reference TRBV13 and TRBJ2-6, is as follows: AAGVIQSPRHLIKEKRETATLKCYPIPRHDTVYWYQQGPGQDPQFLISFYEKMQSDKGSIPDRFSAQQFSDYHSELNMSSLELGDSALYFCASSSRGGYSSGANVLTFGAGSRLTVL.